A selection of T cell receptor beta chains follows, all from one sample in a study of T cells in Graves' hyperthyroidism and ophthalmopathy. TCRdb reprocessed the multiplex PCR reads via MiXCR and lists one record per CDR3 protein. The repertoire holds approximately 200,000 distinct CDR3 sequences, around 19% seen once, with roughly 44% in the top ten. The sample comprised blood. These TCRs come from a man between 35 and 55 years old with Graves' hyperthyroidism. Both conserved end residues are part of each CDR3. The D gene is left open where the match is weak. Size values are once, few and many counts, or a class for expanded clones, and some rows have none.

>many|TRBJ2-5|TRBV18|-
CASSPWGKQGPETQYF
TGTGCCAGCTCACCGTGGGGCAAGCAGGGCCCAGAGACCCAGTACTTC
>many|TRBJ2-7|TRBV7-9|-
CASSLALGTKNEQYF
TGTGCCAGCAGCTTAGCGCTAGGGACAAAAAACGAGCAGTACTTC
>-|TRBJ1-2|TRBV7-9|-
CASARGGGFYGYTF
TGTGCCAGCGCTAGGGGCGGGGGGTTTTATGGCTACACCTTC
>-|TRBJ1-2|TRBV5-1|TRBD1
CASRLWTGNNYGYTF
TGCGCCAGCAGGTTGTGGACAGGGAATAACTATGGCTACACCTTC
>many|TRBJ2-7|TRBV19|TRBD1
CARNPRDRGRYEQYF
TGTGCCAGAAATCCGCGAGACAGGGGCCGCTACGAGCAGTACTTC
>many|TRBJ2-1|TRBV6-1|-
CASTVRGDNEQFF
TGTGCCAGCACTGTTCGGGGTGACAATGAGCAGTTCTTC
>-|TRBJ1-4|TRBV15|-
CATSEGSTNEKLFF
TGTGCCACCAGCGAGGGTTCAACTAATGAAAAACTGTTTTTT
>many|TRBJ2-4|TRBV7-9|-
CASSLESVKNIQYF
TGTGCCAGCAGCTTAGAGTCAGTGAAAAACATTCAGTACTTC
>many|TRBJ2-1|TRBV29-1|TRBD2
CSVERTSGGRYNEQFF
TGCAGCGTTGAGCGGACTAGCGGGGGTCGATACAATGAGCAGTTCTTC
>-|TRBJ2-3|TRBV24-1|TRBD1
CATSAVTGGYYTDTQYF
TGTGCCACCAGTGCAGTGACAGGGGGCTATTACACAGATACGCAGTATTTT
>many|TRBJ1-2|TRBV6-1|TRBD1
CASSTSGGAYYGYTF
TGTGCCAGCAGTACATCAGGGGGCGCTTACTATGGCTACACCTTC
>many|TRBJ2-2|TRBV2|TRBD1
CASSHISKDRANTGELFF
TGTGCCAGCAGTCACATCTCCAAGGACAGGGCGAACACCGGGGAGCTGTTTTTT
>-|TRBJ1-3|TRBV7-8|TRBD1
CASTHPVPGQGPRPGNTIYF
TGTGCCAGCACCCATCCCGTCCCGGGACAGGGCCCCCGTCCTGGAAACACCATATATTTT
>many|TRBJ2-2|TRBV11-2|TRBD1
CASSPRTGANTGELFF
TGTGCCAGCAGCCCAAGAACAGGGGCGAACACCGGGGAGCTGTTTTTT
>-|TRBJ1-5|TRBV18|-
CASSPWGGDQPQHF
TGTGCCAGCTCACCCTGGGGGGGTGATCAGCCCCAGCATTTT
>many|TRBJ1-5|TRBV5-1|-
CASSPGAGGSQPQHF
TGCGCCAGCAGTCCCGGCGCGGGAGGATCTCAGCCCCAGCATTTT
>-|TRBJ2-3|TRBV6-6|-
CASSYVSAEFTDTQYF
TGTGCCAGCAGTTACGTCTCCGCAGAGTTCACAGATACGCAGTATTTT
>many|TRBJ2-3|TRBV11-2|-
CASSLVGEGGQYF
TGTGCCAGCAGCTTAGTCGGGGAAGGAGGGCAGTATTTT
>many|TRBJ2-1|TRBV11-1|-
CASSFSGNEQFF
TGTGCCAGCAGCTTTTCCGGCAATGAGCAGTTCTTC
>many|TRBJ1-5|TRBV7-2|-
CASSFSGLGNQPQHF
TGTGCCAGCAGCTTTTCAGGGCTGGGCAATCAGCCCCAGCATTTT
>many|TRBJ2-1|TRBV10-3|-
CAISPTAYTGSNEQFF
TGTGCCATCAGCCCGACCGCTTACACGGGGAGCAATGAGCAGTTCTTC
>many|TRBJ2-1|TRBV15|-
CATSGGHYNEQFF
TGTGCCACCAGCGGTGGCCACTACAATGAGCAGTTCTTC
>many|TRBJ2-4|TRBV7-9|-
CASSTDTTAADIQYF
TGTGCCAGCAGCACTGACACGACCGCGGCGGACATTCAGTACTTC
>many|TRBJ2-1|TRBV20-1|TRBD1
CSASDRVVHEQFF
TGCAGTGCCTCGGACAGGGTTGTGCATGAGCAGTTCTTC
>many|TRBJ1-4|TRBV6-1|TRBD1
CASSADRGDEKLFF
TGTGCCAGCAGCGCTGACAGGGGCGATGAAAAACTGTTTTTT
>many|TRBJ2-5|TRBV10-2|-
CASSQEGHPQETQYF
TGCGCCAGCAGTCAGGAGGGACACCCCCAAGAGACCCAGTACTTC
>many|TRBJ2-3|TRBV20-1|TRBD1
CSARRQGEGTDTQYF
TGCAGTGCTAGACGACAGGGGGAGGGCACAGATACGCAGTATTTT
>few|TRBJ2-3|TRBV20-1|-
CSARLTFGTDTQYF
TGCAGTGCGCGGCTGACTTTCGGCACAGATACGCAGTATTTT
>few|TRBJ1-6|TRBV18|-
CASSLIAGFDNSPLHF
TGTGCCAGCTCACTCATCGCGGGATTTGACAATTCACCCCTCCACTTT
>many|TRBJ2-3|TRBV5-1|TRBD2
CASSLDGGGAADTQYF
TGCGCCAGCAGCTTGGACGGCGGGGGGGCCGCAGATACGCAGTATTTT
>many|TRBJ2-3|TRBV12-3/TRBV12-4|TRBD1
CASRGTGTGRTEVQYF
TGTGCCAGCAGAGGGACCGGGACAGGGCGAACTGAGGTGCAGTATTTT
>-|TRBJ1-4|TRBV7-8|-
CASSLAGGSGEKLFF
TGTGCCAGCAGCTTAGCGGGAGGGTCGGGTGAAAAACTGTTTTTT
>few|TRBJ2-5|TRBV25-1|-
CASNELGQVSQETQYF
TGTGCCAGCAACGAACTGGGACAAGTCAGCCAAGAGACCCAGTACTTC
>many|TRBJ1-5|TRBV7-9|TRBD1
CASSPGTGGEGQPQHF
TGTGCCAGCAGCCCCGGGACAGGGGGAGAGGGTCAGCCCCAGCATTTT
>few|TRBJ2-2|TRBV9|-
CASSPRGTANTGELFF
TGTGCCAGCAGCCCCCGGGGGACAGCAAACACCGGGGAGCTGTTTTTT
>few|TRBJ2-7|TRBV7-2|-
CASSLSGTGNSYEQYF
TGTGCCAGCAGCTTAAGCGGGACAGGAAACTCCTACGAGCAGTACTTC
>few|TRBJ1-6|TRBV3-1|-
CASSQDRGGSPLHF
TGTGCCAGCAGCCAAGACAGGGGTGGGTCACCCCTCCACTTT
>many|TRBJ2-1|TRBV3-1|TRBD2
CASSQGSGEGEQFF
TGTGCCAGCAGCCAGGGGAGCGGGGAGGGTGAGCAGTTCTTC
>-|TRBJ1-4|TRBV29-1|-
CSAVLAANEKLFF
TGCAGCGCCGTCCTGGCGGCTAATGAAAAACTGTTTTTT
>many|TRBJ2-2|TRBV30|TRBD1
CAWSGGQVTGELFF
TGTGCCTGGAGTGGGGGACAGGTCACCGGGGAGCTGTTTTTT
>many|TRBJ1-6|TRBV7-3|-
CASSLRSGANSPLHF
TGTGCCAGCAGCTTAAGATCAGGGGCCAATTCACCCCTCCACTTT
>many|TRBJ1-4|TRBV5-1|-
CASSLDGSENEKLFF
TGCGCCAGCAGCTTGGACGGGTCCGAGAATGAAAAACTGTTTTTT